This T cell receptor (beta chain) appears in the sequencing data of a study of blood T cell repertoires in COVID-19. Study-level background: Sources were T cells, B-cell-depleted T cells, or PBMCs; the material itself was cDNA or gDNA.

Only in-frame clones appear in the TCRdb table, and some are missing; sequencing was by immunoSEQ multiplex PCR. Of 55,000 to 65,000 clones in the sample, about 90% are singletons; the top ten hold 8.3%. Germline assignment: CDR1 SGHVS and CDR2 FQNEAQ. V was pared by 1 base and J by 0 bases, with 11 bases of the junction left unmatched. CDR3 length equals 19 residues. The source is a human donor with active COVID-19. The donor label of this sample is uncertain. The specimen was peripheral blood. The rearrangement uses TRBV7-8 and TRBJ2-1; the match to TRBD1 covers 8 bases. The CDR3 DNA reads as TGTGCCAGCAGCTTAGGACTCGGGACAGGTCGCAACTCCTACAATGAGCAGTTCTTC. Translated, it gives CASSLGLGTGRNSYNEQFF.